The 9 T cell receptor beta chains below all came from one sample that was sequenced in a study of blood T cells in healthy people across ages. Together with a sample-barcoded 5' primer, a J-beta primer mix was included in a second PCR lasting about 7 to 11 cycles. TCRdb called the 5' RACE reads again in MiXCR, with one record for every CDR3 protein. The sample includes some 1.1 million distinct CDR3 sequences, approximately 38% seen only once; the top ten take around 13%. The sample was blood. The source of these receptors is a man aged 18 to 30 in good health.

This clonotype was picked up a small number of times. V is TRBV5-1 and J is TRBJ2-1; 9 bases line up with TRBD2. CDR1 SGHRS and CDR2 YFSETQ come from the germline V gene. The CDR3 loop spans 14 amino acids. The V and J ends lost 1 base and 5 bases, in that order; junction bases with no gene match: 1. The CDR3 DNA follows: TGCGCCAGCAGCTTGATAGCGGGGGACAATGAGCAGTTCTTC. Amino acid sequence: CASSLIAGDNEQFF. Full variable domain (remainder filled in from reference TRBV5-1 and TRBJ2-1): KAGVTQTPRYLIKTRGQQVTLSCSPISGHRSVSWYQQTPGQGLQFLFEYFSETQRNKGNFPGRFSGRQFSNSRSEMNVSTLELGDSALYLCASSLIAGDNEQFFGPGTRLTVL.

In this sample, this clonotype turned up a few times. The chain is built from TRBV6-2 or TRBV6-3 and TRBJ2-3; 8 bases match TRBD2. With V trimmed by 2 bases and J by 3 bases, 10 bases remained unmatched. The CDR3 spans 17 residues. Per the germline V gene, CDR1 is MNHEY and CDR2 is SVGEGT. For the CDR3, the DNA is TGTGCCAGCAGTTACCCTGCAGCGGGGGCCATTACAGATACGCAGTATTTT. This encodes CASSYPAAGAITDTQYF.

This chain joins TRBV9 and TRBJ2-3; no firm D call. V dropped 7 bases and J dropped 7 bases, with 4 bases sitting between them. The CDR3 sequence is 9 residues long. From germline, CDR1 is SGDLS and CDR2 YYNGEE. The CDR3 reads CASGNTQYF. CDR3 nucleotides: TGTGCCAGCGGAAATACGCAGTATTTT. Together with reference TRBV9 and TRBJ2-3, the CDR3 gives the full variable domain: DSGVTQTPKHLITATGQRVTLRCSPRSGDLSVYWYQQSLDQGLQFLIQYYNGEERAKGNILERFSAQQFPDLHSELNLSSLELGDSALYFCASGNTQYFGPGTRLTVL.

The V gene is TRBV14, the J gene TRBJ2-6, with D maybe TRBD1 (5 bases). Looked up from germline, CDR1 is SGHDN and CDR2 is FVKESK. This CDR3 is 14 amino acids long. V lost 1 base and J 6 bases, leaving 7 bases between the germline ends. For the CDR3, the DNA is TGTGCCAGCAGCCAAGCAGGGAAGGCCAACGTCCTGACTTTC. Amino acids: CASSQAGKANVLTF.

The J gene is TRBJ2-7, the V gene TRBV6-5; possibly TRBD2 for D (5 bases). The CDR3 extends over 14 amino acids. V was shortened by 8 bases and J by 7 bases, with 21 bases between the two germline ends. Germline V gene data show CDR1 as MNHEY and CDR2 as SVGAGI. CDR3 loop: CASAPGTRIDEQYF. CDR3 sequence (DNA): TGTGCCAGCGCTCCGGGAACTCGTATTGATGAGCAGTACTTC.

The V and J genes are TRBV20-1 and TRBJ1-1; D gene unclear. Germline CDR1 reads DFQATT; CDR2 reads SNEGSKA (reference sequence). The V and J ends lost 0 bases and 7 bases respectively, with 12 bases between them. This CDR3 has 13 amino acids. The CDR3 DNA is TGCAGTGCTAGAGATGCGGGTATCAGTGAAGCTTTCTTT. This codes for CSARDAGISEAFF.

This chain links TRBV10-3 with TRBJ1-5; TRBD1 aligns across 8 bases. There are 15 residues in the CDR3. Germline V gene data show CDR1 as ENHRY and CDR2 as SYGVKD. The trim removed 5 bases at V and 2 bases at J, leaving 5 bases unmatched. The CDR3 here is CAISKDRVGNQPQHF. The CDR3 DNA follows: TGTGCCATCAGTAAGGACAGGGTTGGCAATCAGCCCCAGCATTTT.

This clonotype showed up many times. The chain combines TRBV3-1 with TRBJ2-5; D is unresolved. Trimming shortened V by 4 bases and J by 2 bases, and 5 bases separated the two germline ends. The CDR3 sequence is 12 residues long. Germline loops: CDR1 LGHDT, CDR2 YNNKEL (reference sequence). The CDR3 is CASSLRQETQYF. The CDR3, as DNA: TGTGCCAGCAGCCTCAGACAAGAGACCCAGTACTTC.

The J gene is TRBJ2-3, the V gene TRBV14, with D possibly TRBD2 on 7 matching bases. Deletions cut 4 bases from V and 13 bases from J, with 18 bases between. This CDR3 spans 13 amino acids. The V gene's germline CDR1 is SGHDN and CDR2 FVKESK. The CDR3 sequence: CASSPSRGGGEYF. In DNA form, the CDR3 reads TGTGCCAGCAGCCCAAGTCGCGGGGGCGGGGAGTATTTT.